This TCR beta chain is from a study of beta chain features in type 1 diabetes. Findings and caveats of the study: All four CD4+ subsets of Type 1 diabetes patients contained TCRB CDR3s that were moderately but significantly shorter.

This clone appeared a few times. What it binds is unknown. As every portion of the isolated RNA was reverse transcribed, the sequencing read expressed TCRB transcripts. Generated by immunoSEQ multiplex PCR, the TCRdb table keeps only in-frame clones and is missing some. The sample has under 550,000 clones; about 10% are singletons. The sequenced material came from naive CD4+ T cells from blood. This receptor was obtained from a woman between 18 and 29 years old in good health.

The CDR3 bases are TGTGCCAGCAGCGTAGGGCAGGGGTATGGCTACACCTTC. It is translated as CASSVGQGYGYTF. The gene calls are TRBV9 and TRBJ1-2; tentative D call: TRBD1 (6 bases). Germline V CDR1 and CDR2: SGDLS, YYNGEE. This CDR3 has 13 amino acids. The V and J ends lost 0 bases and 5 bases respectively, with 8 bases between them.